This TCR beta chain is from a study of T cell responses to AZD1222 COVID-19 vaccine. Whole-study results and caveats: A rise in Spike-specific TCR breadth and depth followed two AZD1222 doses. Seropositive status at baseline applied to only a handful of AZD1222 recipients.

The germline V and J ends were trimmed by 0 bases and 0 bases, with 6 bases remaining between them. CDR1 MNHNS and CDR2 SASEGT come from the germline V gene. This CDR3 spans 14 amino acids. This clone has a single count. Antigen unknown. Clones were sequenced by immunoSEQ multiplex PCR, and TCRdb holds only the in-frame ones, with some missing. Of 130,000 or so clones listed, about nine tenths are singletons. The origin of this receptor is an adult in good health. The gene calls are TRBV6-1 and TRBJ2-7; no reliable D call. Sequenced here: peripheral blood, sampled on day 0 of AZD1222 vaccination. In DNA form, the CDR3 reads TGTGCCAGCAGTGAAGCTGGCAGCTCCTACGAGCAGTACTTC. Amino acids: CASSEAGSSYEQYF.